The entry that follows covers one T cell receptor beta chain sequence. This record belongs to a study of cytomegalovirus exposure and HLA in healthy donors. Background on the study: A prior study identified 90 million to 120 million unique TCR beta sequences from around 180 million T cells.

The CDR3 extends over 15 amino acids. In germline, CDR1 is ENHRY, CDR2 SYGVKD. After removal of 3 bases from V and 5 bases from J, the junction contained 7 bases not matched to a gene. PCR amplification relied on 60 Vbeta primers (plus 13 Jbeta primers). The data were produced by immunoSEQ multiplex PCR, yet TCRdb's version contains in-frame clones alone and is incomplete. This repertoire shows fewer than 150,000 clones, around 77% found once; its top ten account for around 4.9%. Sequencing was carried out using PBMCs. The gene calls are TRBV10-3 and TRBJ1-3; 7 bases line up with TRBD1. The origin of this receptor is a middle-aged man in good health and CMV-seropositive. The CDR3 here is CAISDVTGRRNTIYF. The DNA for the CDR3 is TGTGCCATCAGTGATGTGACAGGGAGAAGAAACACCATATATTTT.